The next 10 T cell receptor beta chains were all read from a single sample in a study of cytomegalovirus exposure and HLA in healthy donors. Use of 60 Vbeta and 13 Jbeta primers characterized the PCR. Measured with immunoSEQ multiplex PCR; TCRdb has only the in-frame clones, and not every one. Its table lists approximately 120,000 clones. Material for sequencing was PBMCs. These receptors originate from a man between 18 and 29 years old in good health and CMV-seronegative.

The chain employs TRBV14 and TRBJ2-2; D is uncertain. Per the germline V gene, CDR1 is SGHDN and CDR2 is FVKESK. The germline V and J ends were trimmed by 1 base and 0 bases, with 9 bases remaining between them. The CDR3 spans 16 residues. This chain's CDR3 is CASSQGSTSNTGELFF. The CDR3 DNA reads TGTGCCAGCAGCCAAGGATCGACTTCGAACACCGGGGAGCTGTTTTTT.

The rearrangement joins TRBV27 to TRBJ2-5, with D tentatively TRBD2 (6 bases). The CDR3 has 13 residues. V was shortened by 4 bases and J by 5 bases, with 11 bases between the two germline ends. From germline, CDR1 is MNHEY and CDR2 SMNVEV (reference sequence). This CDR3 is CASSSGTRETQYF. The CDR3 DNA reads as TGTGCCAGCAGTTCTGGGACTCGGGAGACCCAGTACTTC.

This chain uses TRBV15 with TRBJ1-2, with 8 bases lining up with TRBD1. The CDR3 consists of 19 residues. V shed 2 bases and J 2 bases; nucleotides not matched to a gene: 16. From germline, CDR1 is LNHNV and CDR2 YYDKDF (reference sequence). CDR3 sequence reads: CATSRSKDRDGSFNYGYTF. The CDR3 coding sequence is TGTGCCACCAGCAGATCAAAGGACAGGGATGGATCTTTCAACTATGGCTACACCTTC.

Concerning this clone: At one end the junction does not follow the germline gene, possibly because of a read error. The V and J genes are TRBV5-1 and TRBJ2-1, with 14 bases fitting TRBD2. The CDR3 spans 19 residues. Germline V gene sequence: CDR1 SGHRS, CDR2 YFSETQ. In DNA, the CDR3 is TGCGCCAGCAGCTTGGGCCTGACTAGCGGGAGGGCCTCCGACAATGAGCAGTTCTTC. Amino acid sequence: CASSLGLTSGRASDNEQFF.

The CDR3 loop reads CAWSVIGTGDGYEQYF. CDR3 DNA sequence: TGTGCCTGGAGTGTAATTGGGACAGGGGATGGCTACGAGCAGTACTTC. The V and J genes are TRBV30 and TRBJ2-5, with TRBD1 identical over 10 bases. TRBJ2-7 matches the DNA end more closely, so the J call is doubtful. CDR3 length: 16 residues. CDR1 and CDR2 (germline): GTSNPN, SVGIG (reference sequence).

The gene calls are TRBV6-4 and TRBJ1-1; perhaps TRBD1 as D (6 bases). Trimming pared 6 bases from V and 10 bases from J, leaving 12 bases between. Germline CDR1 reads MRHNA; CDR2 reads SNTAGT. The CDR3 has 11 amino acids. The CDR3 DNA reads TGTGCCAGCAGGGACAGAGAAAGAGCTTTCTTT. Translation gives CASRDRERAFF.

The chain uses TRBV19 and TRBJ1-4; 12 nucleotides align to TRBD1. Germline V gene sequence: CDR1 LNHDA, CDR2 SQIVND (reference sequence). Trimming cost V 4 bases and J 7 bases; bases outside gene matches: 4. This CDR3 region has 15 residues. The CDR3 loop reads CASSTGTGGFEKLFF. For the CDR3, the DNA is TGTGCCAGTAGTACTGGGACAGGGGGCTTTGAAAAACTGTTTTTT.

This chain links TRBV28 with TRBJ1-4; tentative D call: TRBD1 (6 bases). Germline CDR1 MDHEN, CDR2 SYDVKM. The CDR3 runs to 17 residues. V gave up 4 bases and J gave up 10 bases, with 25 bases separating them. In DNA form, the CDR3 reads TGTGCCAGCAGTTCACCCTTACAGGGAGCAAGGGAAGTAAAACTGTTTTTT. It encodes CASSSPLQGAREVKLFF. The complete variable domain, with remaining parts taken from reference TRBV28 and TRBJ1-4, reads DVKVTQSSRYLVKRTGEKVFLECVQDMDHENMFWYRQDPGLGLRLIYFSYDVKMKEKGDIPEGYSVSREKKERFSLILESASTNQTSMYLCASSSPLQGAREVKLFFGSGTQLSVL.

The chain employs TRBV9 and TRBJ2-2; no reliable D call. The CDR3 runs 12 residues. Trimming stripped 4 bases from V and 5 bases from J, with 6 bases between. Germline assignment: CDR1 SGDLS and CDR2 YYNGEE. Written as DNA, the CDR3 is TGTGCCAGCAGCCCCCATACCGGGGAGCTGTTTTTT. Its translation: CASSPHTGELFF.

The chain combines TRBV27 with TRBJ1-2; no clear D. Germline V lookup: CDR1 MNHEY, CDR2 SMNVEV (reference sequence). Trimming cost V 3 bases and J 4 bases, with 12 bases left between them. The CDR3 runs to 14 residues. The CDR3 sequence is CASSFGGPGYGYTF. The DNA of the CDR3 is TGTGCCAGCAGTTTCGGCGGCCCCGGCTATGGCTACACCTTC.